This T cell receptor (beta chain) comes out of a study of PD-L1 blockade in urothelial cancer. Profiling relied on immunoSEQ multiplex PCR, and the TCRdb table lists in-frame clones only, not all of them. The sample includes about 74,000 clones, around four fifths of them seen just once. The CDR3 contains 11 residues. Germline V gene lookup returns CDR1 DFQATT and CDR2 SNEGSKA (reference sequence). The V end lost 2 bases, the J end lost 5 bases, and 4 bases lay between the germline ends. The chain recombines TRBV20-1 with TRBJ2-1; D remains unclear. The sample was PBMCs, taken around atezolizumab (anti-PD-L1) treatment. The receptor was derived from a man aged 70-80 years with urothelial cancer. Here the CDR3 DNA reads TGCAGTGCTAGAAGCAACAATGAGCAGTTCTTC. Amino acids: CSARSNNEQFF.